This TCR beta chain is from a study of blood T cell repertoires in COVID-19. Study details: Whether acute or convalescent, the COVID-19 samples came from the United States, Italy and Spain. Sample material is recorded as cDNA or gDNA derived from T cells, B-cell-depleted T cells, or PBMCs.

Repertoires were generated with immunoSEQ multiplex PCR, while TCRdb's copy carries only in-frame clones and drops some. The table records about 130,000 clones, around 85% of them present only once. Donors were grouped by their self-reported clinical history. Two negative PCRs, clearance, or symptom resolution had been documented for recovered Cohort 3 donors. This clone was seen once. The CDR3 consists of 15 residues. Losses at the gene ends were 5 bases for V and 6 bases for J; bases not matched to a gene: 6. Per the germline V gene, CDR1 is MDHEN and CDR2 is SYDVKM. Sequenced material: PBMCs or T cells enriched from blood (not recorded which). The sequence was obtained from a man aged 45 to 65 who had recovered from COVID-19. V usage is TRBV28 and J usage is TRBJ1-6; the match to TRBD1 covers 8 bases. The CDR3 region has the DNA TGTGCCAGCAGTGCTCAGGGGGCGCTTAATTCACCCCTCCACTTT. It is translated as CASSAQGALNSPLHF.